This TCR beta chain was retrieved from a study of cytomegalovirus exposure and HLA in healthy donors. Study conclusions and caveats: Researchers left out some V segments, among them TRBV6-2 and TRBV6-3, as indistinguishable.

V shed 6 bases and J shed 8 bases, with 19 bases lying between them. There are 15 residues in the CDR3. In germline, CDR1 is MNHEY, CDR2 SVGAGI. PCR employed 60 Vbeta and 13 Jbeta primers. Method: immunoSEQ multiplex PCR; TCRdb's copy keeps in-frame clones and lacks some. Among roughly 140,000 clones, over 55% were seen once, and the ten largest hold less than 2.5%. Each of the donors was a healthy bone marrow donor. A note on this clone: The antigen remains unidentified. Within the sample, other DNA sequences also encode this same CDR3.

The sequence derives from a man in his forties in good health and CMV-seronegative. Material: PBMCs. The rearrangement joins TRBV6-5 to TRBJ1-4; weak D call: TRBD1 (6 bases). The CDR3, as DNA: TGTGCCAGCAGCCCGCGGGGGCAGGGAGGCGAAAAACTGTTTTTT. Residues: CASSPRGQGGEKLFF.